Listed here are 25 T cell receptor beta chains from one sample, sequenced in a study of shared clonotypes between healthy human individuals. The table came from immunoSEQ multiplex PCR; TCRdb's copy has only in-frame clones and leaves some out. The repertoire holds about 480,000 clones, with 79% as singletons. The material sequenced was PBMCs. These receptors all come from a woman aged 35 to 49 in good health. Some clones in this sample may be carry-over from other donors' samples.

The chain recombines TRBV5-4 with TRBJ1-1, with D possibly being TRBD1 (6 bases). The CDR3 extends over 15 amino acids. V lost 4 bases, J lost 4 bases, and 17 bases lay in between. Germline V CDR1 and CDR2: SGHNT, YYREEE (reference sequence). Here the CDR3 DNA reads TGTGCCAGCAGCGCCGGAGGGGGTGATCGCACTGAAGCTTTCTTT. This gives the protein CASSAGGGDRTEAFF.

Worth noting for this clone: Within the sample, other DNA sequences also encode this same CDR3. The J gene is TRBJ2-5, the V gene TRBV5-4, with D possibly being TRBD1 (5 bases). The germline V and J ends were trimmed by 0 bases and 4 bases, with 7 bases remaining between them. From germline, CDR1 is SGHNT and CDR2 YYREEE (reference sequence). CDR3 length equals 13 residues. DNA of the CDR3: TGTGCCAGCAGCTTGGAAGGGGCAGAGACCCAGTACTTC. Translated, it gives CASSLEGAETQYF.

V gene TRBV28 combines with J gene TRBJ2-3; D not certain. V was cut by 4 bases and J by 0 bases, with 5 bases left in between. The CDR3 consists of 13 residues. The germline gives CDR1 MDHEN, CDR2 SYDVKM. The CDR3 loop is CASSSPSTDTQYF. DNA of the CDR3: TGTGCCAGCAGTTCCCCTAGCACAGATACGCAGTATTTT.

The J gene is TRBJ2-5, the V gene TRBV30; possibly TRBD1 or TRBD2 for D (5 bases each). Germline CDR1 is GTSNPN and CDR2 is SVGIG (reference sequence). V was trimmed by 0 bases and J by 5 bases, leaving 13 bases between them. CDR3 length: 14 residues. CDR3 DNA: TGTGCCTGGAGTGTATCAGGGAGAGGGGAGACCCAGTACTTC. It yields the protein CAWSVSGRGETQYF. Full variable domain (rest looked up from reference TRBV30 and TRBJ2-5): SQTIHQWPATLVQPVGSPLSLECTVEGTSNPNLYWYRQAAGRGLQLLFYSVGIGQISSEVPQNLSASRPQDRQFILSSKKLLLSDSGFYLCAWSVSGRGETQYFGPGTRLLVL.

The chain couples TRBV15 to TRBJ2-4; 11 bases fit TRBD2. This CDR3 region has 17 residues. With V trimmed by 5 bases and J by 3 bases, 9 bases remained unmatched. Germline lookup yields CDR1 LNHNV and CDR2 YYDKDF (reference sequence). CDR3 region: CATSAGSGRAFKNIQYF. DNA for the CDR3: TGTGCCACCAGCGCAGGTAGCGGGAGGGCCTTCAAAAACATTCAGTACTTC.

The V gene is TRBV7-2, the J gene TRBJ2-3; tentatively, D is TRBD2 (6 bases). The V gene lost 7 bases and the J gene lost 0 bases, with 17 bases spanning the gap. Germline V gene sequence: CDR1 SGHTA, CDR2 FQGNSA. The CDR3 is made up of 16 amino acids. In DNA form, the CDR3 reads TGTGCCAGCAACCACTTATCCGGGACTAGCACAGATACGCAGTATTTT. The encoded protein is CASNHLSGTSTDTQYF.

V usage is TRBV25-1 and J usage is TRBJ2-5; 8 nucleotides agree with TRBD1. The end of the DNA fits TRBJ2-7 better, so the J call may be wrong. Germline CDR1 reads MGHDK; CDR2 reads SYGVNS. The CDR3 extends over 12 amino acids. The CDR3: CASSVDRGEQYF. The CDR3 DNA reads as TGTGCCAGCAGCGTTGACAGGGGCGAGCAGTACTTC.

This chain links TRBV30 with TRBJ2-7; 11 bases are a match to TRBD1. Germline CDR1 is GTSNPN and CDR2 is SVGIG (reference sequence). The CDR3 is 15 amino acids. With V trimmed by 2 bases and J by 1 base, 4 bases remained unmatched. CDR3 loop: CAWSKDRGPSYEQYF. Written as DNA, the CDR3 is TGTGCCTGGAGTAAGGACAGGGGGCCGTCCTACGAGCAGTACTTC.

The rearrangement uses TRBV29-1 and TRBJ2-1, with 12 bases fitting TRBD2. The junction had 3 bases not matched to a gene; V was cut back by 1 base and J by 8 bases. The CDR3 covers 14 residues. Looked up from germline, CDR1 is SQVTM and CDR2 is ANQGSEA. The CDR3 bases are TGCAGCGTTGAAGGACTAGCGGGAGTCTATGAGCAGTTCTTC. Amino acid sequence: CSVEGLAGVYEQFF.

J is TRBJ2-5 and V is TRBV19; a possible D gene is TRBD1 (5 bases). Deletions cut 4 bases from V and 5 bases from J, with 17 bases between. The CDR3 sequence is 15 residues long. Per germline, CDR1 LNHDA and CDR2 SQIVND (reference sequence). The CDR3 region has the DNA TGTGCCAGTAGTACTTCGTTTAGGGGTTGGGAGACCCAGTACTTC. Translation gives CASSTSFRGWETQYF.

The gene calls are TRBV28 and TRBJ1-6, with D possibly TRBD1 on 6 matching bases. V was trimmed by 3 bases and J by 8 bases, leaving 14 bases between them. The CDR3 runs to 15 residues. The germline V gene has CDR1 MDHEN and CDR2 SYDVKM. CDR3 nucleotide sequence: TGTGCCAGCAGTTTCTCGGGCAGGGGAGATTCACCCCTCCACTTT. As protein: CASSFSGRGDSPLHF.

The V call is TRBV7-2, the J call TRBJ2-7; D is unresolved. The CDR3 is 11 amino acids. Germline CDR1 is SGHTA and CDR2 is FQGNSA. Trimming took 5 bases from V and 3 from J, leaving 5 bases between them. The DNA of the CDR3 is TGTGCCAGCAGCCCGGACTACGAGCAGTACTTC. This encodes CASSPDYEQYF.

This chain connects TRBV5-1 to TRBJ2-7; D not resolved. Germline V gene sequence: CDR1 SGHRS, CDR2 YFSETQ. The V and J ends lost 0 bases and 6 bases respectively, with 10 bases between them. The CDR3 length is 13 residues. Here the CDR3 DNA reads TGCGCCAGCAGCTTGGAAGTGTCGGGCGAGCAGTACTTC. Protein product: CASSLEVSGEQYF.

The chain has TRBV6-6 and TRBJ2-7, with 7 bases lining up with TRBD1. The V segment lost 8 bases and the J segment 0 bases; nucleotides outside the gene matches: 7. The length of the CDR3 is 14 residues. CDR1 and CDR2 from the germline V gene are MNHNY and SVGAGI (reference sequence). Here the CDR3 reads CASGLGQSSYEQYF. As DNA, the CDR3 is TGTGCCAGCGGCCTGGGACAGAGCTCCTACGAGCAGTACTTC.

The sample holds many counts of this clone. The rearrangement uses TRBV11-2 and TRBJ1-2; the D is unclear. This CDR3 comprises 13 residues. Per the germline V gene, CDR1 is SGHAT and CDR2 is FQNNGV. The V gene lost 4 bases and the J gene lost 2 bases, with 8 bases spanning the gap. The CDR3 DNA follows: TGTGCCAGCAGCTCAGCTGTAAACTATGGCTACACCTTC. Protein: CASSSAVNYGYTF.

This chain connects TRBV30 to TRBJ1-5; D uncertain. V lost 1 base and J lost 6, with 10 bases in between. From germline, CDR1 is GTSNPN and CDR2 SVGIG (reference sequence). The CDR3 is 13 residues long. The CDR3 DNA sequence: TGTGCCTGGAGTGAAACTCCCGTTCAGCCCCAGCATTTT. Amino acid sequence: CAWSETPVQPQHF.

The chain joins TRBV5-1 to TRBJ1-3; 9 nucleotides match TRBD1. CDR3 length: 15 residues. Germline trimming cut 7 bases from V and 0 bases from J; bases unmatched to any gene: 5. In germline, CDR1 is SGHRS, CDR2 YFSETQ. The CDR3 sequence: CASGTGLPSGNTIYF. In DNA, the CDR3 is TGCGCCAGCGGGACAGGGTTACCCTCTGGAAACACCATATATTTT.

The chain couples TRBV28 to TRBJ2-3; 7 bases are shared with TRBD2. The CDR3 extends over 14 amino acids. CDR1 and CDR2 (germline): MDHEN, SYDVKM. The J segment lost 2 bases and the V segment lost 5 bases, leaving 4 bases of the junction unmatched. The CDR3 DNA reads as TGTGCCAGCAGTCCGGGACTACTCACAGATACGCAGTATTTT. Encoded protein: CASSPGLLTDTQYF.

The rearrangement links TRBV18 to TRBJ2-5; D tentatively fits TRBD1 or TRBD2 (6 bases each). Germline V CDR1 and CDR2: KGHSH, LQKENI. Deletions cut 2 bases from V and 5 bases from J, with 12 bases between. The CDR3 is 14 amino acids. The CDR3 sequence is CASSPAGQGETQYF. The DNA for the CDR3 is TGTGCCAGCTCACCAGCGGGGCAGGGGGAGACCCAGTACTTC.

The chain carries TRBV5-4 and TRBJ2-7; 12 bases match TRBD2. V was pared by 4 bases and J by 9 bases, with 20 bases of the junction left unmatched. Germline CDR1 and CDR2: SGHNT and YYREEE (reference sequence). CDR3 length: 18 amino acids. CDR3 loop: CASSQGLAGQPTSTVQYF. CDR3 sequence (DNA): TGTGCCAGCAGCCAGGGACTAGCGGGCCAACCTACCTCGACGGTGCAGTACTTC.

The chain combines TRBV15 with TRBJ2-3; 7 bases are a match to TRBD2. Germline V gene lookup returns CDR1 LNHNV and CDR2 YYDKDF (reference sequence). V dropped 0 bases and J dropped 6; count of bases not matched to a gene: 6. CDR3 length equals 15 residues. CDR3 nucleotide sequence: TGTGCCACCAGCAGAGATGGCTTAGCGGGCGATACGCAGTATTTT. Translating it yields CATSRDGLAGDTQYF.

This chain connects TRBV5-1 to TRBJ2-7; 8 bases fit TRBD1. After removal of 1 base from V and 6 bases from J, the junction contained 9 bases not matched to a gene. Germline CDR1 and CDR2: SGHRS and YFSETQ. The CDR3 is 15 amino acids. Here the CDR3 DNA reads TGCGCCAGCAGCTTGTCGGCAGGGGGCGCAGCCGAGCAGTACTTC. This translates into CASSLSAGGAAEQYF.

The chain combines TRBV25-1 with TRBJ2-1; 8 bases agree with TRBD1. V shed 5 bases, J shed 7 bases, and the junction held 13 bases outside the gene matches. CDR1 and CDR2 (germline): MGHDK, SYGVNS. This CDR3 is built from 16 residues. CDR3 DNA sequence: TGTGCCAGCAGTAGTCTCGGTCAGGGGGCGCGTAATGAGCAGTTCTTC. Encoded protein: CASSSLGQGARNEQFF. Looking up the rest from reference TRBV25-1 and TRBJ2-1 gives the full variable domain: EADIYQTPRYLVIGTGKKITLECSQTMGHDKMYWYQQDPGMELHLIHYSYGVNSTEKGDLSSESTVSRIRTEHFPLTLESARPSHTSQYLCASSSLGQGARNEQFFGPGTRLTVL.

This clone turned up a few times. The gene calls are TRBV9 and TRBJ1-1, with 7 bases aligning to TRBD1. The junction had 7 bases not matched to a gene; V was cut back by 4 bases and J by 4 bases. Germline CDR1 is SGDLS and CDR2 is YYNGEE. The CDR3 contains 14 residues. CDR3 amino acids: CASSLRDSSTEAFF. The CDR3 DNA follows: TGTGCCAGCAGCCTCCGGGACAGTAGCACTGAAGCTTTCTTT.

The chain links TRBV2 to TRBJ1-1, with a possible D match to TRBD1 (5 bases). This CDR3 is built from 13 residues. Germline CDR1 SNHLY, CDR2 FYNNEI. V lost 7 bases and J 2 bases, leaving 11 bases between the germline ends. The CDR3 loop is CASTTQGNTEAFF. CDR3 DNA sequence: TGTGCCAGCACTACTCAGGGCAACACTGAAGCTTTCTTT. Drawing the rest from reference TRBV2 and TRBJ1-1, the complete variable domain is EPEVTQTPSHQVTQMGQEVILRCVPISNHLYFYWYRQILGQKVEFLVSFYNNEISEKSEIFDDQFSVERPDGSNFTLKIRSTKLEDSAMYFCASTTQGNTEAFFGQGTRLTVV.